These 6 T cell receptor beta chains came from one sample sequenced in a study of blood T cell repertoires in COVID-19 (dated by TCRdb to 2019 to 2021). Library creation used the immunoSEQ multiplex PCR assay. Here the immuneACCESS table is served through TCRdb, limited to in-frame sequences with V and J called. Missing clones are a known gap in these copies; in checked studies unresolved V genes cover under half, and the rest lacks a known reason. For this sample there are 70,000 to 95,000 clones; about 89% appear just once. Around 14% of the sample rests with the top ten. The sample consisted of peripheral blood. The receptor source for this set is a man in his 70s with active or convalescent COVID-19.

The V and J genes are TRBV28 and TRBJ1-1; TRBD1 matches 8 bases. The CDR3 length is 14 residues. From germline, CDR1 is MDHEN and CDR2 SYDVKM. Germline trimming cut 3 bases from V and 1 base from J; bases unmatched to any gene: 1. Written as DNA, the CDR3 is TGTGCCAGCAGTTTTGGGACAGGGAACACTGAAGCTTTCTTT. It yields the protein CASSFGTGNTEAFF.

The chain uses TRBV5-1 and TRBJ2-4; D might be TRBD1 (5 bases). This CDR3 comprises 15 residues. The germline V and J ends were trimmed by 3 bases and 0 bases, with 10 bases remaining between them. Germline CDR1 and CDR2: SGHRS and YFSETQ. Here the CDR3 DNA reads TGCGCCAGCAGCTCCCAAGGGGTAGCCAAAAACATTCAGTACTTC. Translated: CASSSQGVAKNIQYF.

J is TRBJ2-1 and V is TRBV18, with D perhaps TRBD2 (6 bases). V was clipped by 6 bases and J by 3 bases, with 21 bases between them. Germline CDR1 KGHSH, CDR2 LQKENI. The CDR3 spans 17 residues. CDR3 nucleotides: TGTGCCAGCTCGCCCATGTCGACTAGGACCGGCTACAATGAGCAGTTCTTC. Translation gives CASSPMSTRTGYNEQFF.

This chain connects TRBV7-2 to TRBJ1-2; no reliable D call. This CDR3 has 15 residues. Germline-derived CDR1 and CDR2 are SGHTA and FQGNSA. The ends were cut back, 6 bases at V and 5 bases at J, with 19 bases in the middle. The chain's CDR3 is CASRDGLRAMYGYTF. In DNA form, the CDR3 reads TGTGCCAGCAGGGATGGCCTGAGGGCGATGTATGGCTACACCTTC.

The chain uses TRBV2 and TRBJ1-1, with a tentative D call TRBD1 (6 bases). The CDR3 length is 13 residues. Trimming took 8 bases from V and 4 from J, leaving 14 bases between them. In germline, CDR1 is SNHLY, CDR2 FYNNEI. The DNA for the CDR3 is TGTGCCAGCTCAGGGGAGCAAGGCACTGAAGCTTTCTTT. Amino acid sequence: CASSGEQGTEAFF.

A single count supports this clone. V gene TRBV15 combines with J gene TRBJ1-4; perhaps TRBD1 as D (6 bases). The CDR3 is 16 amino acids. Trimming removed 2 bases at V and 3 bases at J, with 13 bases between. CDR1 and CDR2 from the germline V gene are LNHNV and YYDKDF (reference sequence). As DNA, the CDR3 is TGTGCCACCAGCAGACCCACAGGGACATCTAATGAAAAACTGTTTTTT. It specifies CATSRPTGTSNEKLFF.